A single sample gave rise to the 32 T cell receptor beta chains below, sequenced in a study of CD8 T cells in Susac syndrome. The RNA input was about 0.45 to 1 ug, and it was reverse transcribed with random hexamers. TCRdb reanalysed the immunoSEQ multiplex PCR reads using MiXCR and keeps one entry per CDR3 protein. The profile covers 90,000 to 150,000 distinct CDR3 sequences, with 85% to 95% appearing a single time and approximately 0.13% taken by the ten largest. The sequencing sample was made of CD4+ T cells from PBMCs. These receptors were collected from a human donor in good health.

This clonotype was observed a few times. J is TRBJ1-5 and V is TRBV6-1; D is unclear. Germline-derived CDR1 and CDR2 are MNHNS and SASEGT. This CDR3 has 14 amino acids. V was trimmed by 3 bases and J by 2 bases, leaving 8 bases between them. DNA of the CDR3: TGTGCCAGCAGTGATCGGGGAGGCAATCAGCCCCAGCATTTT. Translation: CASSDRGGNQPQHF.

The CDR3 DNA reads as TGCAGTGCTAGAGATTTGCGCGGATTAAGCAATCAGCCCCAGCATTTT. It codes for CSARDLRGLSNQPQHF. The chain is built from TRBV20-1 and TRBJ1-5; D is undetermined. CDR1 DFQATT and CDR2 SNEGSKA come from the germline V gene (reference sequence). This CDR3 has 16 residues. The V end lost 0 bases, the J end lost 1 base, and 13 bases lay between the germline ends.

This clonotype was found once. The chain recombines TRBV3-1 with TRBJ2-5; 9 bases agree with TRBD2. Germline CDR1 is LGHDT and CDR2 is YNNKEL (reference sequence). The CDR3 loop spans 16 amino acids. Trimming cost V 0 bases and J 4 bases; bases outside gene matches: 6. CDR3 residues: CASSQETRLAAETQYF. The DNA of the CDR3 is TGTGCCAGCAGCCAAGAAACCCGACTAGCGGCAGAGACCCAGTACTTC.

With regard to this clonotype: The DNA is left out, because the CDR3 cannot be placed on it with certainty; the CDR3 is given as TCRdb lists it. This sequence joins TRBV2 and TRBJ2-2; TRBD1, as called in the table, went unchecked against the DNA. CDR1 is SNHLY and CDR2 is FYNNEI in the germline V gene. The CDR3 length is 15 residues, termini included. This CDR3 reads CASSEQGFGAGELFF.

The chain has TRBV30 and TRBJ2-7; TRBD1 matches at 7 bases. The V gene end was trimmed by 2 bases and the J gene end by 3 bases; junction bases not matched to a gene: 10. The CDR3 is 15 residues long. Germline CDR1 is GTSNPN and CDR2 is SVGIG (reference sequence). Here the CDR3 reads CAWSYRGKRNYEQYF. The CDR3 DNA follows: TGTGCCTGGAGTTACAGGGGTAAAAGGAACTACGAGCAGTACTTC.

This rearrangement joins TRBV5-1 to TRBJ1-4; D gene uncertain. The germline gives CDR1 SGHRS, CDR2 YFSETQ. The CDR3 runs to 19 residues. V was trimmed by 0 bases and J by 7 bases, leaving 25 bases between them. CDR3 in DNA: TGCGCCAGCAGCTTGGTGTATACTCCACGAATTGACAACGGTGAAAAACTGTTTTTT. It is translated as CASSLVYTPRIDNGEKLFF.

V gene TRBV5-4 combines with J gene TRBJ2-3; tentatively, D is TRBD2 (5 bases). Per germline, CDR1 SGHNT and CDR2 YYREEE (reference sequence). The CDR3 length is 15 residues. Trimming removed 4 bases at V and 2 bases at J, with 14 bases between. The CDR3 loop is CASSPAGSHTDTQYF. The CDR3 coding sequence is TGTGCCAGCAGCCCGGCGGGCAGCCACACAGATACGCAGTATTTT.

This clonotype has just one count. The chain employs TRBV14 and TRBJ1-1; 11 bases agree with TRBD1. The V gene end was trimmed by 1 base and the J gene end by 13 bases; junction bases not matched to a gene: 5. This CDR3 comprises 13 residues. Germline CDR1 SGHDN, CDR2 FVKESK. DNA for the CDR3: TGTGCCAGCAGCCAAGGGACAGGGGGCCGTGGTTTCTTT. Protein sequence: CASSQGTGGRGFF.

This chain uses TRBV29-1 with TRBJ2-5; 10 positions agree with TRBD1. This CDR3 contains 13 residues. V lost 6 bases to trimming and J lost 5 bases; unmatched junction nucleotides: 6. From germline, CDR1 is SQVTM and CDR2 ANQGSEA. In DNA, the CDR3 is TGCAGCGTCGGACAGGGGGTGGTGGAGACCCAGTACTTC. Translation gives CSVGQGVVETQYF.

The chain has TRBV7-9 and TRBJ1-2; D unclear. The CDR3 is 14 residues long. Germline loops: CDR1 SEHNR, CDR2 FQNEAQ (reference sequence). V was trimmed by 11 bases and J by 1 base, leaving 17 bases between them. The CDR3 sequence is CASQPGGFNYGYTF. In nucleotides, the CDR3 is TGTGCCTCTCAACCGGGAGGATTTAACTATGGCTACACCTTC.

This clonotype has a single count. V gene TRBV25-1 combines with J gene TRBJ1-1; perhaps TRBD1 as D (6 bases). Germline V gives CDR1 MGHDK, CDR2 SYGVNS. V dropped 6 bases and J dropped 7 bases, with 27 bases sitting between them. CDR3 size: 17 residues. CDR3 nucleotides: TGTGCCAGCAGGTCCGGGCACGCAGGGGCGATCCCCGGTGAAGCTTTCTTT. Residues: CASRSGHAGAIPGEAFF.

The V gene is TRBV4-3, the J gene TRBJ2-7; 9 nucleotides align to TRBD1. The CDR3 has 16 amino acids. With 0 bases clipped from V and 3 bases from J, the junction kept 6 bases outside the gene matches. Germline CDR1 is LGHNA and CDR2 is YSLEER. DNA of the CDR3: TGCGCCAGCAGCCAAGATCGAACAGGGGGCGGCTACGAGCAGTACTTC. It encodes CASSQDRTGGGYEQYF.

The chain has TRBV19 and TRBJ2-2; 9 bases are a match to TRBD1. J lost 2 bases, V lost 5 bases, and 9 bases had no gene match. The CDR3 loop spans 17 amino acids. Germline V gene sequence: CDR1 LNHDA, CDR2 SQIVND (reference sequence). The chain's CDR3 is CASSPRRTGVNTGELFF. CDR3 DNA: TGTGCCAGTAGTCCTCGGCGGACAGGGGTTAACACCGGGGAGCTGTTTTTT.

The J gene is TRBJ1-2, the V gene TRBV7-3; 9 bases fit TRBD1. J gave up 8 bases and V 0 bases, and 7 bases lay outside the gene matches. This CDR3 spans 15 amino acids. CDR1 SGHTA and CDR2 FQGTGA come from the germline V gene. The CDR3 nucleotides are TGTGCCAGCAGCTTAACGTCGGACAGGGGAGTAGGCTACACCTTC. Translating gives CASSLTSDRGVGYTF.

The chain is built from TRBV6-5 and TRBJ1-2, with 9 bases identical to TRBD1. Germline values: CDR1 MNHEY, CDR2 SVGAGI. The CDR3 is 13 amino acids. J was trimmed by 5 bases and V by 6 bases; bases with no gene match: 4. This CDR3 is CASSPTGGYGYTF. The DNA of the CDR3 is TGTGCCAGCAGCCCGACAGGGGGTTATGGCTACACCTTC.

The chain has TRBV20-1 and TRBJ2-7, with a tentative D call TRBD2 (5 bases). The CDR3 is 15 amino acids. Germline lookup yields CDR1 DFQATT and CDR2 SNEGSKA (reference sequence). Trimming took off 0 bases at V and 3 bases at J, with 15 bases between the two ends. The CDR3: CSARDSPGSIYEQYF. The CDR3, as DNA: TGCAGTGCTAGAGATTCCCCGGGGTCCATCTACGAGCAGTACTTC.

The V call is TRBV6-2 or TRBV6-3, the J call TRBJ1-3; TRBD1 matches at 7 bases. The V and J ends lost 3 bases and 0 bases, in that order; junction bases with no gene match: 5. The CDR3 extends over 16 amino acids. Looked up from germline, CDR1 is MNHEY and CDR2 is SVGEGT. As DNA, the CDR3 is TGTGCCAGCAGTTATCATCGGGACAGCTCTGGAAACACCATATATTTT. Translation gives CASSYHRDSSGNTIYF.

V usage is TRBV13 and J usage is TRBJ2-7; D may be TRBD2 (6 bases). This CDR3 region has 14 residues. CDR1 is PRHDT and CDR2 is FYEKMQ in the germline V gene (reference sequence). The V end was cut by 5 bases, the J end by 0 bases, with 11 bases between. CDR3 amino acids: CASSLGTFSYEQYF. The CDR3 bases are TGTGCCAGCAGCCTGGGGACTTTCTCCTACGAGCAGTACTTC.

The rearrangement uses TRBV29-1 and TRBJ2-2, with D hard to call. CDR1 and CDR2 (germline): SQVTM, ANQGSEA. This CDR3 region has 13 residues. V was trimmed by 7 bases and J by 5 bases, leaving 14 bases between them. The CDR3 coding sequence is TGCAGCGCTTTCCGACCCGGGACCGGGGAGCTGTTTTTT. This translates into CSAFRPGTGELFF.

This chain connects TRBV19 to TRBJ1-1; D is perhaps TRBD1 (5 bases). V was pared by 5 bases and J by 3 bases, with 19 bases between. The CDR3 loop spans 16 amino acids. Germline CDR1 and CDR2: LNHDA and SQIVND (reference sequence). CDR3 in amino acids: CASSGTIVGRDTEAFF. The CDR3 DNA reads TGTGCCAGTAGTGGGACGATCGTGGGGAGGGACACTGAAGCTTTCTTT. Full variable domain (missing parts from reference TRBV19 and TRBJ1-1): DGGITQSPKYLFRKEGQNVTLSCEQNLNHDAMYWYRQDPGQGLRLIYYSQIVNDFQKGDIAEGYSVSREKKESFPLTVTSAQKNPTAFYLCASSGTIVGRDTEAFFGQGTRLTVV.

The V gene is TRBV6-6, the J gene TRBJ2-5; D is unclear. The ends were cut back, 6 bases at V and 5 bases at J, with 10 bases in the middle. The CDR3 consists of 12 residues. Per the germline V gene, CDR1 is MNHNY and CDR2 is SVGAGI (reference sequence). The CDR3 DNA reads TGTGCCAGCAGCCAATTTGGGGAGACCCAGTACTTC. Its translation is CASSQFGETQYF.

This chain uses TRBV4-1 with TRBJ1-1; a possible D gene is TRBD1 (5 bases). V was clipped by 0 bases and J by 1 base, with 9 bases between them. Germline assignment: CDR1 MGHRA and CDR2 YSYEKL. The CDR3 totals 15 residues. The CDR3 DNA follows: TGCGCCAGCAGCCAAGAACGGACAAGGAACACTGAAGCTTTCTTT. This sequence encodes CASSQERTRNTEAFF.

With regard to this clonotype: A read error is likely, as this CDR3 ends without the conserved phenylalanine or tryptophan. The CDR3 sequence: CSAESGTRDTELGEQYL. CDR3 sequence (DNA): TGCAGTGCGGAATCGGGAACCCGGGACACCGAACTCGGCGAGCAGTACTTG. The gene calls are TRBV20-1 and TRBJ2-7, with D possibly being TRBD1 (6 bases). Germline V lookup: CDR1 DFQATT, CDR2 SNEGSKA (reference sequence). Trimming left V 6 bases short and J 6 bases short, with 30 bases between. The CDR3 length is 17 residues.

CDR3 sequence: CSAWTGYGYTF. The CDR3 bases are TGCAGTGCGTGGACAGGGTATGGCTACACCTTC. V gene TRBV20-1 combines with J gene TRBJ1-2, with 8 positions matching TRBD1. Per the germline V gene, CDR1 is DFQATT and CDR2 is SNEGSKA (reference sequence). The V segment lost 6 bases and the J segment 5 bases; nucleotides outside the gene matches: 2. The CDR3 has 11 residues.

The chain uses TRBV6-2 or TRBV6-3 and TRBJ1-5; D is undetermined. V was cut by 4 bases and J by 1 base, with 8 bases left in between. The CDR3 is 14 amino acids. Germline CDR1 and CDR2: MNHEY and SVGEGT. The CDR3 DNA reads TGTGCCAGCAGTTCCCAGACCAGCAATCAGCCCCAGCATTTT. This gives the protein CASSSQTSNQPQHF.

J is TRBJ1-6 and V is TRBV28; D is possibly TRBD1 (5 bases). The CDR3 covers 15 residues. With 6 bases removed from V and 9 bases from J, the gap between germline ends came to 18 bases. CDR1 and CDR2 (germline): MDHEN, SYDVKM. The CDR3 coding sequence is TGTGCCAGCAGCCAAGCGGGGGGGGATAGTTCACCCCTCCACTTT. It codes for CASSQAGGDSSPLHF.

The chain combines TRBV7-9 with TRBJ2-3; 7 nucleotides align to TRBD2. V shed 7 bases and J 8 bases; nucleotides not matched to a gene: 9. There are 13 residues in the CDR3. The germline V gene has CDR1 SEHNR and CDR2 FQNEAQ (reference sequence). CDR3 sequence (DNA): TGTGCCAGCACGACGAGGGAGGGCCGTACGCAGTATTTT. Translation gives CASTTREGRTQYF.

The rearrangement joins TRBV4-3 to TRBJ2-1; possible D gene TRBD2, 5 bases. The length of the CDR3 is 16 residues. V lost 0 bases and J lost 8, with 17 bases in between. In germline, CDR1 is LGHNA, CDR2 YSLEER. The CDR3: CASSQEGSTYIDEQFF. In nucleotides, the CDR3 is TGCGCCAGCAGCCAAGAGGGGAGCACATACATCGATGAGCAGTTCTTC.

This clonotype is a singleton in its sample. The J gene is TRBJ2-2, the V gene TRBV20-1, with 10 bases that match TRBD2. The germline gives CDR1 DFQATT, CDR2 SNEGSKA (reference sequence). V lost 2 bases and J lost 0; bases outside the gene matches: 12. The CDR3 runs to 19 residues. CDR3 region: CSARLALAGKLSNTGELFF. The CDR3 DNA sequence: TGCAGTGCTAGATTGGCACTAGCGGGGAAATTGTCGAACACCGGGGAGCTGTTTTTT.

The chain couples TRBV6-2 or TRBV6-3 to TRBJ2-7, with D hard to call. Trimming took 2 bases from V and 3 from J, leaving 17 bases between them. CDR1 is MNHEY, CDR2 SVGEGT, per germline. The CDR3 contains 16 residues. The CDR3 loop is CASSYPLERAVYEQYF. For the CDR3, the DNA is TGTGCCAGCAGTTACCCTTTAGAAAGAGCCGTCTACGAGCAGTACTTC.

This chain uses TRBV9 with TRBJ1-3; D is uncertain. Trimming removed 1 base at V and 3 bases at J, with 5 bases between. From germline, CDR1 is SGDLS and CDR2 YYNGEE. The CDR3 covers 13 residues. The CDR3 is CASSVSGGNTIYF. For the CDR3, the DNA is TGTGCCAGCAGCGTATCGGGTGGAAACACCATATATTTT.

V gene TRBV19 combines with J gene TRBJ2-7, with TRBD1 as a possible D gene (5 bases). The CDR3 length is 15 residues. Germline CDR1 LNHDA, CDR2 SQIVND (reference sequence). Trimming stripped 3 bases from V and 0 bases from J, with 12 bases between. Here the CDR3 reads CASSIQGKGSYEQYF. In nucleotides, the CDR3 is TGTGCCAGTAGTATCCAGGGTAAGGGCTCCTACGAGCAGTACTTC.